Listed below are T cell receptor beta chains from one sample, sequenced in a study of cytomegalovirus exposure and HLA in healthy donors. This table comes from immunoSEQ multiplex PCR, and its TCRdb copy is limited to in-frame clones, with some not included. The table shows roughly 180,000 clones, with around 85% occurring only once. The specimen was PBMCs. These receptors originate from a boy between 2 and 10 years old in good health and CMV-seronegative. Both conserved end residues are part of each CDR3. D genes are given only for firm matches. Clone size is shown for a subset of rows, as once, few, many or a class of expanded clone.

j_call v_call d_call clone_size cdr3_aa cdr3_nt
TRBJ2-5 TRBV2 TRBD2 - CASSEFLSAGVRETQYF TGTGCCAGCAGTGAATTCCTCTCGGCGGGAGTTAGGGAGACCCAGTACTTC
TRBJ1-1 TRBV19 - once CASIDRGRAEAFF TGTGCCAGTATCGATAGGGGTAGGGCTGAAGCTTTCTTT
TRBJ2-2 TRBV2 TRBD2 - CASSEARGGTGELFF TGTGCCAGCAGTGAAGCGCGCGGGGGCACCGGGGAGCTGTTTTTT
TRBJ1-5 TRBV28 - - CASSYRSQPQHF TGTGCCAGCAGCTACAGGTCCCAGCCCCAGCATTTT
TRBJ2-7 TRBV5-4 TRBD2 - CASSMTSSYEQYF TGTGCCAGCAGCATGACTAGCAGCTACGAGCAGTACTTC
TRBJ1-2 TRBV6-5 - - CASRKFLQDGYTF TGTGCCAGCAGGAAGTTCCTTCAGGATGGCTACACCTTC
TRBJ2-5 TRBV10-1 - few CASSEVGLAAETQYF TGCGCCAGCAGTGAGGTCGGATTAGCCGCTGAGACCCAGTACTTC
TRBJ2-5 TRBV5-1 TRBD1 - CASSQNGQGETQYF TGCGCCAGCAGCCAGAATGGACAGGGAGAGACCCAGTACTTC
TRBJ2-3 TRBV11-2 TRBD2 - CASSSDRVAGVTDTQYF TGTGCCAGCAGCTCAGACCGCGTCGCGGGAGTCACAGATACGCAGTATTTT
TRBJ1-1 TRBV14 TRBD1 - CASSLRTGGNTEAFF TGTGCCAGCAGCCTACGGACAGGGGGGAACACTGAAGCTTTCTTT
TRBJ2-1 TRBV25-1 - few CASGQEQFF TGTGCCAGCGGACAGGAGCAGTTCTTC
TRBJ2-4 TRBV30 TRBD1 - CAWEQGTDIQYF TGTGCCTGGGAACAGGGGACGGACATTCAGTACTTC
TRBJ1-2 TRBV6-5 TRBD1 - CASSPRQGANYGYTF TGTGCCAGCAGTCCGCGACAGGGAGCGAACTATGGCTACACCTTC
TRBJ1-2 TRBV6-5 - once CASSLDRPSYGYTF TGTGCCAGCAGCCTCGACAGGCCGTCCTATGGCTACACCTTC
TRBJ1-2 TRBV28 - - CASRTDTLNYGYTF TGTGCCAGCAGGACCGACACACTTAACTATGGCTACACCTTC
TRBJ2-2 TRBV4-2 TRBD1 - CASSQEVGQGFNTGELFF TGTGCCAGCAGCCAAGAGGTTGGACAGGGCTTTAACACCGGGGAGCTGTTTTTT
TRBJ1-1 TRBV7-9 - - CASSLYRPNTEAFF TGTGCCAGCAGCTTATACAGGCCGAACACTGAAGCTTTCTTT
TRBJ2-7 TRBV11-2 - - CASSTQDSPYEQYF TGTGCCAGCAGCACACAGGACAGTCCCTACGAGCAGTACTTC
TRBJ1-1 TRBV6-1 - - CASRAWGDTEAFF TGTGCCAGCAGAGCCTGGGGCGACACTGAAGCTTTCTTT
TRBJ2-1 TRBV6-6 - - CATLPARTQSYNEQFF TGTGCCACCCTCCCGGCCCGGACACAGAGTTACAATGAGCAGTTCTTC
TRBJ2-7 TRBV5-6 - once CASSLPFGTFYEQYF TGTGCCAGCAGCTTACCCTTCGGGACTTTTTACGAGCAGTACTTC
TRBJ1-2 TRBV7-9 - - CASSLGGGGYGYTF TGTGCCAGCAGCTTAGGGGGGGGCGGCTATGGCTACACCTTC
TRBJ1-1 TRBV6-5 - - CASSYSGQANTEAFF TGTGCCAGCAGTTACTCGGGTCAGGCGAACACTGAAGCTTTCTTT
TRBJ2-7 TRBV7-8 TRBD1 - CASSPFLDRASEQYF TGTGCCAGCAGCCCGTTCCTGGACAGGGCGAGCGAGCAGTACTTC
TRBJ2-1 TRBV19 TRBD2 once CASSILAGVNEQFF TGTGCCAGTAGTATCCTAGCGGGAGTCAATGAGCAGTTCTTC
TRBJ2-2 TRBV11-1 - - CASSLSGVGELFF TGTGCCAGCAGCTTATCGGGGGTCGGGGAGCTGTTTTTT
TRBJ2-5 TRBV9 - - CASSVGGTQETQYF TGTGCCAGCAGCGTAGGCGGGACTCAAGAGACCCAGTACTTC
TRBJ2-7 TRBV6-6 TRBD1 - CASSSGTGGDEQYF TGTGCCAGCAGCTCCGGGACAGGGGGGGACGAGCAGTACTTC
TRBJ2-1 TRBV23-1 TRBD1 - CASSQSGHLTRQGVDEQFF TGCGCCAGCAGTCAATCCGGTCATCTAACGAGACAGGGAGTCGATGAGCAGTTCTTC
TRBJ1-2 TRBV30 - - CAWSVGPWAGGAYGYTF TGTGCCTGGAGCGTAGGGCCGTGGGCGGGGGGCGCCTATGGCTACACCTTC
TRBJ2-3 TRBV7-9 - few CASNRVGTDTQYF TGTGCCAGCAACAGGGTTGGGACAGATACGCAGTATTTT
TRBJ1-1 TRBV5-6 TRBD1 - CASSFPGTVDEAFF TGTGCCAGCAGTTTTCCCGGGACAGTAGATGAAGCTTTCTTT
TRBJ1-1 TRBV2 TRBD1 - CATLLGQGNTEAFF TGTGCCACCCTCCTGGGACAGGGGAACACTGAAGCTTTCTTT
TRBJ1-6 TRBV30 TRBD1 - CAWSPGTGYNSPLHF TGTGCCTGGAGTCCCGGGACAGGGTATAATTCACCCCTCCACTTT
TRBJ2-5 TRBV19 TRBD2 - CASRRASGGPQETQYF TGTGCCAGTCGGCGGGCTAGCGGGGGGCCCCAAGAGACCCAGTACTTC
TRBJ2-1 TRBV20-1 - - CSASPGNEQFF TGCAGTGCTAGCCCCGGGAATGAGCAGTTCTTC
TRBJ2-1 TRBV5-6 TRBD1 - CASSSRDRGSNEQFF TGTGCCAGCAGCAGCCGGGACAGGGGGAGCAATGAGCAGTTCTTC
TRBJ1-1 TRBV2 - - CASSEAGRANTEAFF TGTGCCAGCAGTGAAGCAGGCAGGGCGAACACTGAAGCTTTCTTT
TRBJ1-2 TRBV29-1 - - CSVPSSQVPNGYTF TGCAGCGTTCCTTCCTCACAGGTTCCGAATGGCTACACCTTC
TRBJ2-3 TRBV4-1 TRBD2 - CASRQAGGSDTQYF TGCGCCAGCAGGCAAGCGGGAGGCTCAGATACGCAGTATTTT